The T cell receptor beta chain under discussion was sequenced for a study of neoadjuvant anti-PD-1 for oral cavity cancer. Across the whole study: Patients mostly received three to four biweekly nivolumab doses at 3 mg/kg before surgery.

Most tumor samples had 4 to 6 ug input DNA in two replicates. Assay: immunoSEQ multiplex PCR; the TCRdb copy retains only in-frame clones and omits some. The sample lists about 10,000 clones, roughly 61% occurring once. This CDR3 region has 15 residues. V was pared by 4 bases and J by 1 base, with 11 bases between. CDR1 SNHLY and CDR2 FYNNEI come from the germline V gene. Time point of the sample: after neoadjuvant nivolumab, at surgical resection. Patients were newly diagnosed with stage II-IVA oral cavity squamous cell carcinoma without prior systemic or radiation treatment. These oral cavity squamous cell carcinomas were HPV-negative and locally advanced.

This TCR came from a person aged 40 to 85 with oral cavity squamous cell carcinoma. The rearrangement uses TRBV2 and TRBJ1-5; D may be TRBD1 (5 bases). The sample in question was tumor tissue, obtained after nivolumab (anti-PD-1) treatment. CDR3 protein: CASSVWGVSNQPQHF. CDR3 bases: TGTGCCAGCAGTGTATGGGGGGTCAGCAATCAGCCCCAGCATTTT.